Below are 9 T cell receptor beta chains sequenced from a single sample in a study of OX40 agonist ivuxolimab in advanced cancers. Repertoires were generated with immunoSEQ multiplex PCR, while TCRdb's copy carries only in-frame clones and drops some. The top ten clones hold about 3.2% of a sample with about 58,000 clones, roughly 80% of them seen once. Sequenced here: CD4+ or CD8+ T cells sorted from blood, sampled in a trial of the OX40 agonist ivuxolimab. Receptor source: an adult with an advanced solid tumor such as melanoma, head and neck, liver or kidney cancer.

This clone turned up a few times. The junction differs from germline at one of its ends, possibly a read error. The rearrangement joins TRBV7-7 to TRBJ1-5; D call uncertain. In germline, CDR1 is SSHAT, CDR2 FNYEAQ (reference sequence). The CDR3 has 16 residues. CDR3 sequence (DNA): TGTGCTAGCAGCTTAGCGTCGCAGAGACCGAAACAGCCCCAGCATTTT. Encoded protein: CASSLASQRPKQPQHF.

The chain couples TRBV7-8 to TRBJ2-3, with D tentatively TRBD1 or TRBD2 (5 bases each). V lost 5 bases and J 4 bases, leaving 13 bases between the germline ends. CDR3 length: 14 residues. Germline V gene data show CDR1 as SGHVS and CDR2 as FQNEAQ. Here the CDR3 DNA reads TGTGCCAGCAGCGTGTCGGGGCGATCAGATACGCAGTATTTT. It codes for CASSVSGRSDTQYF.

The chain's CDR3 is CASSVQGYYGYTF. For the CDR3, the DNA is TGTGCCAGCAGCGTACAGGGATACTATGGCTACACCTTC. This chain joins TRBV9 and TRBJ1-2; maybe TRBD1 (5 bases). Trimming took 1 base from V and 3 from J, leaving 7 bases between them. The CDR3 is made up of 13 amino acids. Germline V CDR1 and CDR2: SGDLS, YYNGEE.

This rearrangement joins TRBV28 to TRBJ1-1; 9 positions agree with TRBD1. CDR3 size: 14 residues. V lost 5 bases and J lost 4; bases outside the gene matches: 5. Germline lookup yields CDR1 MDHEN and CDR2 SYDVKM. CDR3 DNA: TGTGCCAGCAGTCTGGGACAGGGTCGCACTGAAGCTTTCTTT. Translating gives CASSLGQGRTEAFF.

V usage is TRBV9 and J usage is TRBJ2-1; 8 bases are shared with TRBD1. The CDR3 length is 16 residues. V gave up 0 bases and J gave up 8 bases; unmatched junction bases: 10. Germline loops: CDR1 SGDLS, CDR2 YYNGEE. The CDR3 DNA reads as TGTGCCAGCAGCGTAGCTCAGGGGGCTTACTGGGATGAGCAGTTCTTC. Translating it yields CASSVAQGAYWDEQFF.

This clone came up once. This rearrangement joins TRBV4-3 to TRBJ2-3; maybe TRBD2 (6 bases). This CDR3 is 13 amino acids long. V was pared by 0 bases and J by 8 bases, with 9 bases between. Germline V gives CDR1 LGHNA, CDR2 YSLEER. The CDR3 sequence: CASSQETRGTQYF. DNA of the CDR3: TGCGCCAGCAGCCAAGAGACTAGAGGTACGCAGTATTTT.

The gene calls are TRBV7-4 and TRBJ1-1; D remains ambiguous. The CDR3 length is 14 residues. Germline assignment: CDR1 SGHVT and CDR2 SQSDAQ. Trimming left V 5 bases short and J 11 bases short, with 21 bases between. CDR3 coding DNA: TGTGCCAGCAGCCACATGTCACGCTGGTTGGGGGCTTTCTTT. It is translated as CASSHMSRWLGAFF.

The chain links TRBV5-4 to TRBJ2-4; 7 bases align to TRBD2. V lost 4 bases and J lost 3; bases outside the gene matches: 10. Per the germline V gene, CDR1 is SGHNT and CDR2 is YYREEE (reference sequence). This CDR3 region has 16 residues. DNA for the CDR3: TGTGCCAGCAGCCCGGACGGGGGGTTTGGCAAAAACATTCAGTACTTC. Translated: CASSPDGGFGKNIQYF. The full variable domain, with the rest looked up from reference TRBV5-4 and TRBJ2-4, is ETGVTQSPTHLIKTRGQQVTLRCSSQSGHNTVSWYQQALGQGPQFIFQYYREEENGRGNFPPRFSGLQFPNYSSELNVNALELDDSALYLCASSPDGGFGKNIQYFGAGTRLSVL.

The rearrangement joins TRBV19 to TRBJ2-2; 7 nucleotides match TRBD1. Germline values: CDR1 LNHDA, CDR2 SQIVND (reference sequence). Trimming at V came to 8 bases and at J to 4 bases, leaving 10 bases not matched to a gene. The CDR3 covers 15 residues. CDR3 nucleotides: TGTGCCAGTGGGACGGGACAGAGGATCACCGGGGAGCTGTTTTTT. Protein sequence: CASGTGQRITGELFF.